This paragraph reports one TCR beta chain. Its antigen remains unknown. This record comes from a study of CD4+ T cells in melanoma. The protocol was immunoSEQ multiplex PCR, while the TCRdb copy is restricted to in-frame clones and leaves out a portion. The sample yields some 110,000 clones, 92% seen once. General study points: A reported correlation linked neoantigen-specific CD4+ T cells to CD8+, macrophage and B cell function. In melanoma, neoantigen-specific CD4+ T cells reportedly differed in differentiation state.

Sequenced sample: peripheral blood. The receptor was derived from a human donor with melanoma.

The CDR3 loop is CAGPTEAFF. The CDR3 region has the DNA TGTGCCGGACCCACTGAAGCTTTCTTT. The gene calls are TRBV5-8 and TRBJ1-1, with D uncertain. Trimming shortened V by 10 bases and J by 4 bases, and 5 bases separated the two germline ends. This CDR3 region has 9 residues. Looked up from germline, CDR1 is SGHTS and CDR2 is YDEGEE.